One T cell receptor (beta chain) is described in this entry. Its antigen is currently unknown. cDNA came from about 0.46 to 1 ug RNA primed by random hexamers. TCRdb called the immunoSEQ multiplex PCR reads again in MiXCR, with one record for every CDR3 protein. The sample yields roughly 130,000 distinct CDR3 sequences, about 94% seen once. These data come from a study of CD8 T cells in Susac syndrome. Sequencing targeted TCR beta in T cells from blood (CD8+ and CD4+). CDR1 MNHEY and CDR2 SVGEGT come from the germline V gene. This CDR3 spans 15 amino acids. Trimming shortened V by 7 bases and J by 4 bases, and 17 bases separated the two germline ends. Broader study findings: Clonal expansion of Susac CD8+ cells peaked in TEMRA cells, and it also peaked in active patients.

This TCR was recovered from a human donor with Susac syndrome. The genes are TRBV6-2 or TRBV6-3 and TRBJ1-5, with D hard to call. The sequencing input was CD8+ T cells from PBMCs. This CDR3 reads CASTGLRTVNQPQHF. Here the CDR3 DNA reads TGTGCCAGCACCGGACTCAGGACGGTTAATCAGCCCCAGCATTTT.